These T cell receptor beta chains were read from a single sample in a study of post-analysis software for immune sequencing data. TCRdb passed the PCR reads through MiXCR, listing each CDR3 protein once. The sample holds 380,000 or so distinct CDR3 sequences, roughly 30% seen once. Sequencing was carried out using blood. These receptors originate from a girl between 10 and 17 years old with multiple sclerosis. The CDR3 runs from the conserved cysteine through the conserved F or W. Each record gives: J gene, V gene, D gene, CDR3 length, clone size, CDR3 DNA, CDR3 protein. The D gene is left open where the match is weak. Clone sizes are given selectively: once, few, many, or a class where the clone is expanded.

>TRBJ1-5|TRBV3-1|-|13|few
TGTGCCAGCAGCCAAGGCCCCAATCAGCCCCAGCATTTT
CASSQGPNQPQHF
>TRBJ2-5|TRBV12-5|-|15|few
TGTGCTAGTGGTTTGAAGTCGTGGTACCAAGAGACCCAGTACTTC
CASGLKSWYQETQYF
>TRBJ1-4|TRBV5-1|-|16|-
TGCGCCAGCAGCTTGGCATCGGGGTCGACTAATGAAAAACGGTTTTTT
CASSLASGSTNEKRFF
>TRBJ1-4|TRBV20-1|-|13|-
TGCAGTGCTAGTTTTGAGGGCAATGAAAAACTGTTTTTT
CSASFEGNEKLFF
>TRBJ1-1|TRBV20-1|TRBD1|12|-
TGCAGTGCCCCGACAGGGGAGACTGAAGCTTTCTTT
CSAPTGETEAFF
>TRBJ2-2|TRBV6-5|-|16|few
TGTGCCAGCAGTTACTCAAGGAGGGGGGGTGCCGGGGAGCTGTTTTTT
CASSYSRRGGAGELFF
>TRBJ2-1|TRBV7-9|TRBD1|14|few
TGTGCCAGCAGCCCGGGACAGGGATTTGATGAGCAGTTCTTC
CASSPGQGFDEQFF
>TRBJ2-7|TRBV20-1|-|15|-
TGCAGTGCTAGAGATACGGGGGCAATATACAATGAGCAGTACTTC
CSARDTGAIYNEQYF
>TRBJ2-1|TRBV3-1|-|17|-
TGTGCCAGCAGCCAAGTCGGGGTCGGACGCGCGGACAATGAGCAGTTCTTC
CASSQVGVGRADNEQFF
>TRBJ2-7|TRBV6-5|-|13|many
TGTGCCAGCAGTTACTCAGCACTCTACGAGCAGTACTTC
CASSYSALYEQYF
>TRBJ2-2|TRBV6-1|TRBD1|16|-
TGTGCCAGCAGCTTGGTGGGACAGGGGGCTGACGGGGAGCTGTTTTTT
CASSLVGQGADGELFF
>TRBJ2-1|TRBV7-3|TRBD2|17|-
TGTGCCATCAGTTTTCAGCCCGGGACTAGAAGGCTCAATGAGCAGTTCTTC
CAISFQPGTRRLNEQFF
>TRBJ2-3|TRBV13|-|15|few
TGTGCCAGCAGCTTCCGACACCATAGCACAGATACGCAGTATTTT
CASSFRHHSTDTQYF
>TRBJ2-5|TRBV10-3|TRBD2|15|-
TGTGCCATCAGCCGCGGGACTACCCGACAAGAGACCCAGTACTTC
CAISRGTTRQETQYF
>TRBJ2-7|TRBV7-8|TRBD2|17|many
TGTGCCAGCAGCTTATCCCGGACTAGCGGGGACTCCTACGAGCAGTACTTC
CASSLSRTSGDSYEQYF
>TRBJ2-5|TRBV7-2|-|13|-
TGTGCCAGCAGCTCCGGACCTGGGGAGACCCAGTACTTC
CASSSGPGETQYF
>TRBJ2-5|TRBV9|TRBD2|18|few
TGTGCCAGCAGCGTTGGGACGCGGACGAGCGGGAGCCAAGAGACCCAGTACTTC
CASSVGTRTSGSQETQYF
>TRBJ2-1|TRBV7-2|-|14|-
TGTGCCAGCAGCTTAGAGCCTAATTACAATGAGCAGTTCTTC
CASSLEPNYNEQFF
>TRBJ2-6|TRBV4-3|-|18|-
TGCGCCAGCAGCCAAGATCTGAGACCCTATGGGGGGGCCAACGTCCTGACTTTC
CASSQDLRPYGGANVLTF
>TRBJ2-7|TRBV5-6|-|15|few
TGTGCCAGCAGCTTGGAGGCGGACCGATTCGACGAGCAGTACTTC
CASSLEADRFDEQYF